The present entry profiles one TCR beta chain with its context. Its antigen is not known. This sample stems from a study of cytomegalovirus exposure and HLA in healthy donors. This CDR3 has 12 residues. The germline V gene has CDR1 LGHNA and CDR2 YNFKEQ. V was shortened by 6 bases and J by 8 bases, with 11 bases between the two germline ends. Findings of the study overall: Across donors, most TCRs were seen rarely, yet some public ones were widespread.

The protocol was immunoSEQ multiplex PCR, while the TCRdb copy is restricted to in-frame clones and leaves out a portion. The sample contains 200,000 to 300,000 clones, approximately 87% of which appear only once. The sequenced sample consisted of PBMCs. The chain uses TRBV4-2 and TRBJ1-5; D not certain. The sequence was collected from a man younger than 35 in good health and CMV-seronegative. CDR3: CASSSGPEPQHF. The CDR3, as DNA: TGTGCCAGCAGTTCGGGTCCGGAGCCCCAGCATTTT.